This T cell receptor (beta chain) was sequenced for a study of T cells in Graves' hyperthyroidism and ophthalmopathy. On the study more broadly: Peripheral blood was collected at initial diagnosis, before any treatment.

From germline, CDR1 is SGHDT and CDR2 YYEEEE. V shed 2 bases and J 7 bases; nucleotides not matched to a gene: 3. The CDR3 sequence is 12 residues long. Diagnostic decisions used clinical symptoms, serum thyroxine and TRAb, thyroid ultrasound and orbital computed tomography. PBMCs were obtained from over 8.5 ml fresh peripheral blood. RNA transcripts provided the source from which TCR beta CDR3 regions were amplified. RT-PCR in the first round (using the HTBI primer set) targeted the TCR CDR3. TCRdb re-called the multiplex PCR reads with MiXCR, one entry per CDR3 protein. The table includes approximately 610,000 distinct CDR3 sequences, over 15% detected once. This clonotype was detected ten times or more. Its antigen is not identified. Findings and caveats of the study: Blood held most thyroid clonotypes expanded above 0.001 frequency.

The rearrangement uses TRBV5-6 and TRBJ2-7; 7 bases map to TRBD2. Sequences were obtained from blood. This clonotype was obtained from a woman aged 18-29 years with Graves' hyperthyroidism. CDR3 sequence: CASSFLRGEQYF. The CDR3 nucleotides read TGTGCCAGCAGCTTCTTGCGGGGGGAGCAGTACTTC.